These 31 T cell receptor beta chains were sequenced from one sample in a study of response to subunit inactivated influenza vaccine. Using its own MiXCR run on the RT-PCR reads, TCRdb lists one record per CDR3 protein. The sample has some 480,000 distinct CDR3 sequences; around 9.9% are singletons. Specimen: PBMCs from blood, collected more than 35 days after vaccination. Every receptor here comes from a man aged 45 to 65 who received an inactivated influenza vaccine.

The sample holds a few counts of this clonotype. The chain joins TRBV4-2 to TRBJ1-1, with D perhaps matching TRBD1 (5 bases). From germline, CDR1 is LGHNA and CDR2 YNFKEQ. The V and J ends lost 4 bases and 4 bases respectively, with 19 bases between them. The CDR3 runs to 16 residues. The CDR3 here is CASSPLATVTVTEAFF. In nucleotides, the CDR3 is TGTGCCAGCAGCCCGCTCGCGACAGTGACGGTCACTGAAGCTTTCTTT.

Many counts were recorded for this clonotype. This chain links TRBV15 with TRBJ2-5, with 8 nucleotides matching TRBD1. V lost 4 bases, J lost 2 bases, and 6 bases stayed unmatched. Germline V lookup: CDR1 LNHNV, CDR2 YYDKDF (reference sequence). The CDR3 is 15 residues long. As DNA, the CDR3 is TGTGCCACCAGCAAGCGAACAGGGGGGCAAGAGACCCAGTACTTC. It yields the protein CATSKRTGGQETQYF.

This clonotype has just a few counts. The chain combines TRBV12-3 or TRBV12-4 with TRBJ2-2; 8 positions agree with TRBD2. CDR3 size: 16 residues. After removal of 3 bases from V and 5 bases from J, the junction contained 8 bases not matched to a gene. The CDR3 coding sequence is TGTGCCAGCAGTTTTGCGGGACTAGGGGTAACCGGGGAGCTGTTTTTT. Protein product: CASSFAGLGVTGELFF.

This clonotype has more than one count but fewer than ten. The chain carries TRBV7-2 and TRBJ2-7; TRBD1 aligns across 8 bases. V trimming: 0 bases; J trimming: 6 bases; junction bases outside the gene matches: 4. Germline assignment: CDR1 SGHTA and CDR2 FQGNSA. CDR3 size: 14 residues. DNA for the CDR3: TGTGCCAGCAGCTTAGCGGAACAGGGGGGCGAGCAGTACTTC. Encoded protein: CASSLAEQGGEQYF.

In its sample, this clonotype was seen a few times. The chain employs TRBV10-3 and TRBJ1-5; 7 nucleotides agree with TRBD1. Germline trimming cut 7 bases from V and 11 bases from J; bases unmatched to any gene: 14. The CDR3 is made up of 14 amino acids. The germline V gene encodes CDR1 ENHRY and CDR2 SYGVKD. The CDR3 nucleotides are TGTGCCATCAACTTGGGACAGCCTGTCCAAGCCCAGCATTTT. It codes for CAINLGQPVQAQHF.

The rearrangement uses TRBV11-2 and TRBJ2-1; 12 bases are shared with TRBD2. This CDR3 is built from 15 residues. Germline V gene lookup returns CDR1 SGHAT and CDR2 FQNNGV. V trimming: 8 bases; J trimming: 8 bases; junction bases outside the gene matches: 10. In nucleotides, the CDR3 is TGTGCCAGCTTCAACGGACTAGCGGGACTTTATGAGCAGTTCTTC. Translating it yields CASFNGLAGLYEQFF.

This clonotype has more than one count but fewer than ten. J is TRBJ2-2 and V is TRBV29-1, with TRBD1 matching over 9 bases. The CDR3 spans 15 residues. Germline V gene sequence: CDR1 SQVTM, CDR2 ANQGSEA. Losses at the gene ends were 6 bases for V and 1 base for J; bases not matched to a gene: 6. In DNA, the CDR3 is TGCAGCGTGAGGGGACAGGGCCTGAACACCGGGGAGCTGTTTTTT. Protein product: CSVRGQGLNTGELFF.

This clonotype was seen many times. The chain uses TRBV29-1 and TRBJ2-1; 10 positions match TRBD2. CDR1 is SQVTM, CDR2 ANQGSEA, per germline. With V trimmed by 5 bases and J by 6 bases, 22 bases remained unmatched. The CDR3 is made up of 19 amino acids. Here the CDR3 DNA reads TGCAGCGTTATCCAGGGTGCGATAGCGGGAGGACCCCTGGGCAATGAGCAGTTCTTC. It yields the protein CSVIQGAIAGGPLGNEQFF.

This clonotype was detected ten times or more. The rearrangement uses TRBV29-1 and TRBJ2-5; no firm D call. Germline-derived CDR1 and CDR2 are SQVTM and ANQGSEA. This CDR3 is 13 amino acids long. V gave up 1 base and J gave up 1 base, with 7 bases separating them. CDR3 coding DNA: TGCAGCGTTGAAGTCGTGTCCCAAGAGACCCAGTACTTC. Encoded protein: CSVEVVSQETQYF.

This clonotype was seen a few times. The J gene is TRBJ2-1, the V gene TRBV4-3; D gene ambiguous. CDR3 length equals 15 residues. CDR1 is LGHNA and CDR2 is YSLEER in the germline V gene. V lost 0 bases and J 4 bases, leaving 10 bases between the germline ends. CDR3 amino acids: CASSQESRGYNEQFF. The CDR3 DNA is TGCGCCAGCAGCCAAGAAAGTCGCGGATACAATGAGCAGTTCTTC.

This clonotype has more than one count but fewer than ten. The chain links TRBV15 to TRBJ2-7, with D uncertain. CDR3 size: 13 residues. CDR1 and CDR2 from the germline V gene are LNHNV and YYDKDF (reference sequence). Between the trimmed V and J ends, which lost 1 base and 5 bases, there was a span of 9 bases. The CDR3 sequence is CATSRGRVDEQYF. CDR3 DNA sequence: TGTGCCACCAGCAGAGGTAGGGTCGACGAGCAGTACTTC.

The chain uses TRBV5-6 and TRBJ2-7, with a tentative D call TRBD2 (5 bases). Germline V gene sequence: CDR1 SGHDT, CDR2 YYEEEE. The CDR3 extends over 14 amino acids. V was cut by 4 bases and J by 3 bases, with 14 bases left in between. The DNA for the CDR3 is TGTGCCAGCAGCATACCCGGACTCCGCTACGAGCAGTACTTC. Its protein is CASSIPGLRYEQYF.

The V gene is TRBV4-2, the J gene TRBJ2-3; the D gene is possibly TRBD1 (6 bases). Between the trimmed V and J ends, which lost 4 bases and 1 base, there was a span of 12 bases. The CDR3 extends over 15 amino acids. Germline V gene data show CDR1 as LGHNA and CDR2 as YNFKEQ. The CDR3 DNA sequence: TGTGCCAGCAGCCCGAGGACAGACGGCACAGATACGCAGTATTTT. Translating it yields CASSPRTDGTDTQYF.

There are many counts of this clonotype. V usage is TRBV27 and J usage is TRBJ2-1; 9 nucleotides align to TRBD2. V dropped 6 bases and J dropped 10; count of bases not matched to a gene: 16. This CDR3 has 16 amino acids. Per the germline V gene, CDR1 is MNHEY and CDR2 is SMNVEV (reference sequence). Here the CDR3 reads CASSRPPVAGAGEQFF. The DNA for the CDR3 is TGTGCCAGCAGCCGACCTCCCGTAGCGGGGGCGGGGGAGCAGTTCTTC.

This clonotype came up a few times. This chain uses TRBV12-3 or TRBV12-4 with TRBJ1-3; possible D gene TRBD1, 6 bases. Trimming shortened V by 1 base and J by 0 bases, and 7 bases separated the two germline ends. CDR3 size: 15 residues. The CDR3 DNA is TGTGCCAGCAGTTTAGACAGGGTCTCTGGAAACACCATATATTTT. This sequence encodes CASSLDRVSGNTIYF.

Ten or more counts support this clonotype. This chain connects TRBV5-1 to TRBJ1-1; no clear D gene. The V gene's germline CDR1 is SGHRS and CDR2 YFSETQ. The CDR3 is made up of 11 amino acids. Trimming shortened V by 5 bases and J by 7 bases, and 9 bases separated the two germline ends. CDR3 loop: CASRHEGEAFF. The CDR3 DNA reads TGCGCCAGCAGACATGAGGGTGAAGCTTTCTTT.

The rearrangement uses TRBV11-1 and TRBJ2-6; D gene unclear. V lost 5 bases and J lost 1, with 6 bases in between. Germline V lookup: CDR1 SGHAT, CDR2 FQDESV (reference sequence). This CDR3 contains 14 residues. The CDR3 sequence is CASSHHSGANVLTF. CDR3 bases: TGTGCCAGCAGCCACCATTCTGGGGCCAACGTCCTGACTTTC.

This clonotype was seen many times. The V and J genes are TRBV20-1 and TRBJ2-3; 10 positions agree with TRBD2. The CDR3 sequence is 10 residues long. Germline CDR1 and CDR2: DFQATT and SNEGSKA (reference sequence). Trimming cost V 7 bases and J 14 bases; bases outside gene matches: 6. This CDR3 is CSVLAGAPYF. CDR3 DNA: TGCAGTGTCCTAGCGGGGGCACCGTATTTT.

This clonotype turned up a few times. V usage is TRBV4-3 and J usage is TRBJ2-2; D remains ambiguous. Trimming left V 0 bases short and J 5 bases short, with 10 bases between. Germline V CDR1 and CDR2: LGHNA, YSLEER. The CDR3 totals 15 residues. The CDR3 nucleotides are TGCGCCAGCAGCCAAGAAGGGTTGGGAACCGGGGAGCTGTTTTTT. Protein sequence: CASSQEGLGTGELFF.

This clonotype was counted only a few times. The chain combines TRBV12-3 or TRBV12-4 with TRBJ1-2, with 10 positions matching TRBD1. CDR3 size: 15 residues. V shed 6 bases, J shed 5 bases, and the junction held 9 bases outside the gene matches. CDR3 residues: CASSRTGGSLYGYTF. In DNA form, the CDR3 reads TGTGCCAGCAGCCGGACAGGGGGTTCCCTATATGGCTACACCTTC.

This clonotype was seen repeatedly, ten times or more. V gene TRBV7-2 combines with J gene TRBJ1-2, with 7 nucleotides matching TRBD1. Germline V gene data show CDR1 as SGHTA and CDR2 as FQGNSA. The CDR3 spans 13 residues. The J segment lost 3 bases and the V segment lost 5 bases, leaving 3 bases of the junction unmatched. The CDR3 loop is CASSPTGYYGYTF. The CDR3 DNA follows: TGTGCCAGCAGCCCGACAGGGTACTATGGCTACACCTTC.

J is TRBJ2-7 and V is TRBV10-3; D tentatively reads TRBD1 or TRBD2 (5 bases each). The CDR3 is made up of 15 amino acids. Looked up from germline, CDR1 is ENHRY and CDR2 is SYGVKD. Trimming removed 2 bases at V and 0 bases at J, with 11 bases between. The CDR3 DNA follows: TGTGCCATCAGTGAGCGGGCAGGGAGCTCCTACGAGCAGTACTTC. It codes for CAISERAGSSYEQYF.

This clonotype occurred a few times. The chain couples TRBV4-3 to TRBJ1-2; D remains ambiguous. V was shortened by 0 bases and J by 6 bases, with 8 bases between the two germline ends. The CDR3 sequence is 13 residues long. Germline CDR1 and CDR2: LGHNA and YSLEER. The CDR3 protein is CASSQEGGHGYTF. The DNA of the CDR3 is TGCGCCAGCAGCCAAGAGGGCGGGCATGGCTACACCTTC.

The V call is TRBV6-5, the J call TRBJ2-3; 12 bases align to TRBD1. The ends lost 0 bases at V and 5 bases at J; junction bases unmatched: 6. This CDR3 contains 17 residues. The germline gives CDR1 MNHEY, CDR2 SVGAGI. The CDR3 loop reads CASSYSGQGARGDTQYF. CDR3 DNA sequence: TGTGCCAGCAGTTACTCGGGACAGGGGGCGCGTGGAGATACGCAGTATTTT.

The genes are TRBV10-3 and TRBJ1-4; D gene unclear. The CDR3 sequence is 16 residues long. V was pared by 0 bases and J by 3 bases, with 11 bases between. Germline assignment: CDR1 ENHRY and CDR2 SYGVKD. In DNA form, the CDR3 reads TGTGCCATCAGTGAGTCTCGCGGCGGATCTAATGAAAAACTGTTTTTT. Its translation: CAISESRGGSNEKLFF.

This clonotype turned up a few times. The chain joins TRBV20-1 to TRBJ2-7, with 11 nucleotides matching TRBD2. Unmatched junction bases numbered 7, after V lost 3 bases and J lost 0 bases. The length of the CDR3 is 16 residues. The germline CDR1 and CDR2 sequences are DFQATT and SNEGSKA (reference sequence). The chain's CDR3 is CSARPSGGPSSYEQYF. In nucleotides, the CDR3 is TGCAGTGCTAGGCCTAGCGGGGGGCCGAGCTCCTACGAGCAGTACTTC.

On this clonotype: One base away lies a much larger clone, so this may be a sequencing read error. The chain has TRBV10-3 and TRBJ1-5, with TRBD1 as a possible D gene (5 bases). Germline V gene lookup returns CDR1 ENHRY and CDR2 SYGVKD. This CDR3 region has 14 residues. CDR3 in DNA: TGTGCCAGCAGTGAGGATGGGGGAAACCAGCCCCAGCATTTT. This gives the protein CASSEDGGNQPQHF.

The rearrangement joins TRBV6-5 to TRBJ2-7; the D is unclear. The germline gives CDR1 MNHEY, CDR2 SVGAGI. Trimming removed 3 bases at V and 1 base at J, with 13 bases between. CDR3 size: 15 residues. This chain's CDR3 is CASSYRQAASYEQYF. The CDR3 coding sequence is TGTGCCAGCAGTTATCGGCAAGCTGCTTCCTACGAGCAGTACTTC.

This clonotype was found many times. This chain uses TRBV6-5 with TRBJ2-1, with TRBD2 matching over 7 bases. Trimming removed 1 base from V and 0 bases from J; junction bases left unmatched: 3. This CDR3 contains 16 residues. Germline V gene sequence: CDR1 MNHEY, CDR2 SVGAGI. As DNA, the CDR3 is TGTGCCAGCAGTTACTGGGGGGGGGACTCCTACAATGAGCAGTTCTTC. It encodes CASSYWGGDSYNEQFF.

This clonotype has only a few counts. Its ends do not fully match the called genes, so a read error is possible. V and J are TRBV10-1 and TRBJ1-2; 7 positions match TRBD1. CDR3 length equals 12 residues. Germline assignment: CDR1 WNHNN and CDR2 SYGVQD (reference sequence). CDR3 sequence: CATSQGDYGYTF. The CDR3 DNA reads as TGCGCCACCAGTCAGGGGGACTATGGCTACACCTTC.

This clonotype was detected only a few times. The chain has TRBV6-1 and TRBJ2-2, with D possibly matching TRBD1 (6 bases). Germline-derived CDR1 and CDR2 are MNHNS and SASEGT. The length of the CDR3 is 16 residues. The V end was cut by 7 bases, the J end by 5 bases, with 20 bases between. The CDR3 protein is CASNPAATGPTGELFF. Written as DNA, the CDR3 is TGTGCCAGCAACCCAGCAGCGACAGGACCTACCGGGGAGCTGTTTTTT.